Each of the 12 T cell receptor beta chains below was sequenced from the same sample in a study of early T cells in non-severe SARS-CoV-2 infection (dated by TCRdb to 2020 to 2023). Libraries were built with 5' RACE. TCRdb names NextSeq 500 as the instrument used. TCRdb reprocessed the public reads (quality trimming at Q25 with fastp, clone calling with MiXCR) and kept in-frame beta chains. Records with the same CDR3 protein are collapsed into one entry carrying the most frequent genes and DNA. This sample gives some 52,000 distinct CDR3 sequences in total; 8% to 10% of them show up just once. The top ten constitute roughly 9.9% of the sample. Sequenced: whole blood. These receptors were taken from an adult who was a healthcare worker with PCR-confirmed SARS-CoV-2 infection or an uninfected control (not recorded which).

This clonotype appeared many times. J is TRBJ1-4 and V is TRBV12-3 or TRBV12-4; 9 bases match TRBD1. The CDR3 consists of 16 residues. The ends lost 3 bases at V and 3 bases at J; junction bases unmatched: 5. The CDR3 nucleotides read TGTGCCAGCAGTTTGGCACAGGGGGCTTCTAATGAAAAACTGTTTTTT. It translates to CASSLAQGASNEKLFF.

This clonotype was detected only a few times. The V and J genes are TRBV13 and TRBJ2-1; 10 bases match TRBD2. V shed 5 bases, J shed 8 bases, and the junction held 6 bases outside the gene matches. Per germline, CDR1 PRHDT and CDR2 FYEKMQ (reference sequence). The CDR3 contains 14 residues. CDR3 nucleotides: TGTGCCAGCAGCGGCGTACTAGCGGGGCATGAGCAGTTCTTC. Translating it yields CASSGVLAGHEQFF.

This rearrangement joins TRBV7-2 to TRBJ2-3, with 12 nucleotides matching TRBD2. Per the germline V gene, CDR1 is SGHTA and CDR2 is FQGNSA. With 5 bases clipped from V and 7 bases from J, the junction kept 13 bases outside the gene matches. This CDR3 has 17 amino acids. The CDR3 nucleotides are TGTGCCAGCAGCACCCGTGGACTAGCGGGACTGAGATATACGCAGTATTTT. Translated, it gives CASSTRGLAGLRYTQYF.

The chain joins TRBV6-1 to TRBJ2-7; D is perhaps TRBD2 (5 bases). The CDR3 loop spans 14 amino acids. Trimming cost V 10 bases and J 6 bases, with 22 bases left between them. The V gene's germline CDR1 is MNHNS and CDR2 SASEGT. The CDR3 region has the DNA TGTGCCACCCTCTTTACCAGGAGAGGGTCCGAGCAGTACTTC. It translates to CATLFTRRGSEQYF.

A few counts support this clonotype. The chain couples TRBV5-1 to TRBJ2-5, with 7 bases identical to TRBD1. The length of the CDR3 is 15 residues. Germline V CDR1 and CDR2: SGHRS, YFSETQ. The J segment lost 2 bases and the V segment lost 4 bases, leaving 8 bases of the junction unmatched. CDR3 region: CASSPEDRSQETQYF. The DNA for the CDR3 is TGCGCCAGCAGCCCAGAGGACAGGTCTCAAGAGACCCAGTACTTC.

This clonotype occurred a few times. V and J are TRBV18 and TRBJ2-3; TRBD2 aligns across 10 bases. The CDR3 has 17 residues. Germline trimming cut 3 bases from V and 0 bases from J; bases unmatched to any gene: 6. The V gene's germline CDR1 is KGHSH and CDR2 LQKENI. DNA of the CDR3: TGTGCCAGCTCACCGATTGGGACTAGCGACAGCACAGATACGCAGTATTTT. Its translation: CASSPIGTSDSTDTQYF.

In regard to this clonotype: A single base separates this from a much larger clone, so it may be a read error. This chain connects TRBV5-4 to TRBJ2-3; 11 positions match TRBD2. Germline CDR1 and CDR2: SGHNT and YYREEE (reference sequence). This CDR3 is 16 amino acids long. The CDR3 protein is CASSLDLAGGTDSQYF. The CDR3 nucleotides read TGTGCCAGCAGCTTGGATCTAGCGGGAGGCACAGATTCGCAGTATTTT.

This clonotype has a handful of counts. This chain links TRBV4-2 with TRBJ2-7; TRBD1 might be the D (5 bases). There are 15 residues in the CDR3. Germline CDR1 reads LGHNA; CDR2 reads YNFKEQ. Trimming removed 3 bases at V and 5 bases at J, with 17 bases between. The CDR3 protein is CASSQGDYVGHEQYF. DNA for the CDR3: TGTGCCAGCAGCCAGGGTGATTACGTGGGGCACGAGCAGTACTTC.

This chain uses TRBV5-1 with TRBJ1-1, with D unresolved. Trimming cost V 0 bases and J 4 bases, with 10 bases left between them. Germline lookup yields CDR1 SGHRS and CDR2 YFSETQ. The CDR3 totals 14 residues. CDR3 nucleotides: TGCGCCAGCAGCTTGGAGGCGCTGGTCACTGAAGCTTTCTTT. It specifies CASSLEALVTEAFF. Supplemented by reference TRBV5-1 and TRBJ1-1, the full variable domain reads KAGVTQTPRYLIKTRGQQVTLSCSPISGHRSVSWYQQTPGQGLQFLFEYFSETQRNKGNFPGRFSGRQFSNSRSEMNVSTLELGDSALYLCASSLEALVTEAFFGQGTRLTVV.

The table lists this clonotype with a few counts. The chain recombines TRBV12-3 or TRBV12-4 with TRBJ2-5; possibly TRBD1 or TRBD2 for D (6 bases each). This CDR3 region has 15 residues. The V end lost 6 bases, the J end lost 4 bases, and 18 bases lay between the germline ends. In DNA form, the CDR3 reads TGTGCCAGCAGCAGGGGAGGCAGTCTTGGAGAGACCCAGTACTTC. The encoded protein is CASSRGGSLGETQYF.

This clonotype turned up a few times. The rearrangement joins TRBV5-5 to TRBJ1-6; D is undetermined. This CDR3 has 15 amino acids. V gave up 3 bases and J gave up 3 bases, with 10 bases separating them. Germline V CDR1 and CDR2: SGHKS, YYEKEE (reference sequence). The CDR3 sequence is CASSSIPDYNSPLHF. CDR3 nucleotide sequence: TGTGCCAGCAGCTCGATTCCGGACTATAATTCACCCCTCCACTTT.

This clonotype has a count of ten or more. V and J are TRBV7-2 and TRBJ2-7; D possibly matches TRBD1 or TRBD2 (6 bases each). V was shortened by 3 bases and J by 6 bases, with 18 bases between the two germline ends. Germline lookup yields CDR1 SGHTA and CDR2 FQGNSA. The CDR3 runs 15 residues. CDR3 in DNA: TGTGCCAGCAGCTTCCCTCCGGGGGCAGGAACCGAGCAGTACTTC. Its protein is CASSFPPGAGTEQYF.